Following are 3 T cell receptor beta chains from one sample sequenced in a study of T cells in women clearing cervical HPV infection. Method: immunoSEQ multiplex PCR; TCRdb's copy keeps in-frame clones and lacks some. Here the sample table reports about 46,000 clones. The sequenced sample was blood buffy coat. These TCRs come from a woman between 18 and 69 years old with a cervical HPV16 infection that either progressed to CIN3+ or cleared (not recorded which).

Details on this clone: The CDR3 is cut off 3 residues early in the read; its end comes from the germline J gene. The V call is TRBV12-3 or TRBV12-4, the J call TRBJ2-7, with 10 positions matching TRBD2. This CDR3 comprises 15 residues. J lost 4 bases, V lost 0 bases, and 3 bases had no gene match. The CDR3 sequence: CASSLAAAGGYEQYF. The sequenced CDR3 bases are TGTGCCAGCAGTTTAGCGGCAGCGGGAGGGTACGAG.

In regard to this clone: The CDR3 end falls 3 residues outside the read, so it is completed with the germline J gene. V usage is TRBV7-3 and J usage is TRBJ2-3; weak D call: TRBD2 (5 bases). Germline V CDR1 and CDR2: SGHTA, FQGTGA. The CDR3 sequence is 13 residues long. CDR3 amino acids: CASSPTGLGTQYF. CDR3 DNA, as far as it was read: TGTGCCAGCAGCCCAACGGGGTTAGGGACG.

A remark on this clone: The read ends 3 residues shy of where the CDR3 ends; the end is completed using the germline J gene. The chain carries TRBV7-2 and TRBJ1-2, with D maybe TRBD1 (6 bases). The CDR3 contains 12 residues. Germline V gene data show CDR1 as SGHTA and CDR2 as FQGNSA. With 3 bases removed from V and 4 bases from J, the gap between germline ends came to 6 bases. This CDR3 is CASSLDSYGYTF. CDR3 DNA (partial): TGTGCCAGCAGCTTGGACAGCTATGGC.